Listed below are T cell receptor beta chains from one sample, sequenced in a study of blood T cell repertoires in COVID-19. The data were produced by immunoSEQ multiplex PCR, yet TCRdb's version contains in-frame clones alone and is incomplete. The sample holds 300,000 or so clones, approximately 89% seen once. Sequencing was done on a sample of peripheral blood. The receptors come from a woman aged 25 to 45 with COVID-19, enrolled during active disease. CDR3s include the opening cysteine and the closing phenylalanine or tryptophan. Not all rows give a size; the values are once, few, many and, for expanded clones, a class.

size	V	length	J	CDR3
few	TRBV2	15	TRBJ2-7	CASSDPTSGFYEQYF
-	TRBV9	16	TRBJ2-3	CASSLTSGEHTDTQYF
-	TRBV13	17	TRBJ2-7	CASSPSDGTLGQYEQYF
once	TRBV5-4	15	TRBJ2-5	CASSPKLADQETQYF
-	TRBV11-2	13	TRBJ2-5	CASSPEGEETQYF
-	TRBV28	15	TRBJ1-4	CASSLVQGSNEKLFF
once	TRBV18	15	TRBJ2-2	CASSPSQGNTGELFF
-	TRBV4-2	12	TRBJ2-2	CASSQVGRELFF
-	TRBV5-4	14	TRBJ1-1	CASSLGQKNTEAFF
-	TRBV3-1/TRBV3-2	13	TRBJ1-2	CASSQTTDYGYTF
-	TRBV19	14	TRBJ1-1	CASGQGWSNTEAFF
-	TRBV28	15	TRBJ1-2	CASSLSLQGYYGYTF
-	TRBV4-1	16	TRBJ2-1	CASSVVPGTFREGEFF
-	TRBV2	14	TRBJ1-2	CASRPTGSNYGYTF
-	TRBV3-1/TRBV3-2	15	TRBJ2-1	CASSHETSAYNEQFF
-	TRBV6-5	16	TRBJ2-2	CASSYRSGRRGGELFF
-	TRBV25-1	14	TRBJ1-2	CASSDQGPNYGYTF
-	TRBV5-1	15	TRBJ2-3	CASSWTLAGGDTQYF
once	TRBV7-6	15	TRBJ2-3	CASSPGTSGVHTQYF
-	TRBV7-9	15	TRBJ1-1	CASSLAKDRVTEAFF
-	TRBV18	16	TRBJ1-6	CASSPGGDRGRTPLHF
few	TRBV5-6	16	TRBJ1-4	CASSFGSGTVNEKLFF
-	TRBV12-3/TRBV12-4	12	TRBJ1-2	CASTPDRVGYTF
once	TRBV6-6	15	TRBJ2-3	CASRRGLPGTDTQYF
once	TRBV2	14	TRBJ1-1	CARGRQDLNTEAFF
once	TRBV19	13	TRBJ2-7	CASRGGGSYEQYF
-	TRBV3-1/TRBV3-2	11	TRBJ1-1	CATQMNTEAFF
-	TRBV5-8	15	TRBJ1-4	CASSPRGEEEEKLFF
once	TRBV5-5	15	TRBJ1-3	CASSFLRDTGNTIYF
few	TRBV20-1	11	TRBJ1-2	CSAQGHYGYTF
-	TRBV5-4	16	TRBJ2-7	CASSLAGTSGRYEQYF
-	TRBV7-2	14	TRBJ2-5	CASSLGTGEETQYF